This TCR beta chain derives from a study of cytomegalovirus exposure and HLA in healthy donors. Broader study findings: Within a later analysis, the majority of CMV-associated TCR beta chains appeared HLA-restricted.

Of note for this clone: Antigen specificity is unknown.

From germline, CDR1 is MGHDK and CDR2 SYGVNS. The CDR3 has 14 amino acids. J gave up 3 bases and V 4 bases, and 6 bases lay outside the gene matches. Primers for the PCR totalled 60 Vbeta and 13 Jbeta. TCRdb keeps only in-frame clones here, not all; method: immunoSEQ multiplex PCR. The sample yields around 120,000 clones, approximately 80% seen once. Sequenced material: PBMCs. V is TRBV25-1 and J is TRBJ2-7; 7 bases align to TRBD1. This sequence originates from a man aged 25-40 years in good health and CMV-seronegative. Written as DNA, the CDR3 is TGTGCCAGCAGTGTCCGACAGGGTAACTACGAGCAGTACTTC. Translated, it gives CASSVRQGNYEQYF.